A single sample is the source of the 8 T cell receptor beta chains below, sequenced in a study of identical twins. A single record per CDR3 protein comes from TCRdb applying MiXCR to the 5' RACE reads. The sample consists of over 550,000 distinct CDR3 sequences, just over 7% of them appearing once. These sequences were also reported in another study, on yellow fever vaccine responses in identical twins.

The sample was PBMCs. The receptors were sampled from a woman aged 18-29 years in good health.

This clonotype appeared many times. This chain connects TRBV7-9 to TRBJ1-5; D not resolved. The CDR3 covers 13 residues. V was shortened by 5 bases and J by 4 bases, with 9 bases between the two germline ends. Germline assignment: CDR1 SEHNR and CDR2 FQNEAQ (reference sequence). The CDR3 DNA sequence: TGTGCCAGCAGCCCGGACCTGAATCAGCCCCAGCATTTT. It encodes CASSPDLNQPQHF.

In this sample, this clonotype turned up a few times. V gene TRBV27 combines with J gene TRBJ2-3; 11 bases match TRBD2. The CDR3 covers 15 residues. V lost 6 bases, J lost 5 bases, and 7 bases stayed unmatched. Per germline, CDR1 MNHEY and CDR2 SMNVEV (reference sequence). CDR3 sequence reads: CASRITSGRLDTQYF. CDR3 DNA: TGTGCCAGCAGAATAACTAGCGGGAGATTAGATACGCAGTATTTT.

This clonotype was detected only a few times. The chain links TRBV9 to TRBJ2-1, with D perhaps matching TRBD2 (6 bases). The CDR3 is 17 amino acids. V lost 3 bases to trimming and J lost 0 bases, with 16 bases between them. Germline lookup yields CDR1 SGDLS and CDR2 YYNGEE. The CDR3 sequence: CASSGLSSVNSYNEQFF. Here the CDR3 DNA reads TGTGCCAGCAGCGGCCTCTCTAGCGTTAACTCCTACAATGAGCAGTTCTTC.

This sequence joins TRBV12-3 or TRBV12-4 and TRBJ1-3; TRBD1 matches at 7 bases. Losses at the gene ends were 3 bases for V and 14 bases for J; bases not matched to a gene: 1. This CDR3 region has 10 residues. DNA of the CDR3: TGTGCCAGCAGTTTGGACAGGCTATATTTT. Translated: CASSLDRLYF.

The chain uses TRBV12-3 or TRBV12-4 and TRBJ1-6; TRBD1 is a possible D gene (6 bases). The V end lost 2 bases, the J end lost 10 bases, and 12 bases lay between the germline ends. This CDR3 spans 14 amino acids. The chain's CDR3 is CASSLWTVGSPLHF. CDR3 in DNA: TGTGCCAGCAGTTTATGGACAGTTGGCTCACCCCTCCACTTT.

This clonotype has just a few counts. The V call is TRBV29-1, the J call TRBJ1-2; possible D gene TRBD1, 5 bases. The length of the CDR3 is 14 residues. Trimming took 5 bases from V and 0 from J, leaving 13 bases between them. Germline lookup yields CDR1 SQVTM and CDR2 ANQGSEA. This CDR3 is CSVPTGRTNYGYTF. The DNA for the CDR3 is TGCAGCGTTCCCACGGGACGGACTAACTATGGCTACACCTTC.

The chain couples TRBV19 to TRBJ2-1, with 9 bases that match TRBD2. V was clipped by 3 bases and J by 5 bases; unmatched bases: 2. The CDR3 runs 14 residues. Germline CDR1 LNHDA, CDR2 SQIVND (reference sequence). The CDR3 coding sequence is TGTGCCAGTAGTATGCGGGGGGGCCACAATGAGCAGTTCTTC. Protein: CASSMRGGHNEQFF. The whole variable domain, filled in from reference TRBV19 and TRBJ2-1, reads DGGITQSPKYLFRKEGQNVTLSCEQNLNHDAMYWYRQDPGQGLRLIYYSQIVNDFQKGDIAEGYSVSREKKESFPLTVTSAQKNPTAFYLCASSMRGGHNEQFFGPGTRLTVL.

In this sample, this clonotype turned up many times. CDR3 nucleotides: TGCGCCAGCAGCCAAGATCTTGTGGGTAACTATGGCTACACCTTC. This sequence encodes CASSQDLVGNYGYTF. The chain links TRBV4-1 to TRBJ1-2; D unclear. Germline assignment: CDR1 MGHRA and CDR2 YSYEKL. The CDR3 consists of 15 residues. V dropped 0 bases and J dropped 1 base, with 9 bases sitting between them.